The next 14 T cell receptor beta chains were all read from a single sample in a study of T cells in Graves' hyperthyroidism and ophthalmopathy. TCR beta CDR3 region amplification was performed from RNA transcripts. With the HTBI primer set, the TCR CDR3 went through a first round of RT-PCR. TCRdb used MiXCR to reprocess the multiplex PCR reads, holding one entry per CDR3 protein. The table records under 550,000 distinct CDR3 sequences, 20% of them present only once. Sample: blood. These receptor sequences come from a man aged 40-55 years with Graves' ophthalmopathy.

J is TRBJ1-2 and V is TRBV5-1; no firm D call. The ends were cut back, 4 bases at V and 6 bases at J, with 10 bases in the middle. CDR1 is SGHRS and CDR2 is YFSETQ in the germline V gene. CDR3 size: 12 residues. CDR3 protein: CASSPEDNGYTF. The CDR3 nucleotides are TGCGCCAGCAGCCCCGAGGATAATGGCTACACCTTC.

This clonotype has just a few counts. The chain's CDR3 is CASSLRGLANTDTQYF. The CDR3 DNA reads TGTGCCAGCAGCCTCCGGGGACTAGCGAACACAGATACGCAGTATTTT. The chain combines TRBV7-2 with TRBJ2-3; the match to TRBD2 covers 10 bases. This CDR3 has 16 residues. V lost 5 bases to trimming and J lost 2 bases; unmatched junction nucleotides: 7. Germline V gene sequence: CDR1 SGHTA, CDR2 FQGNSA.

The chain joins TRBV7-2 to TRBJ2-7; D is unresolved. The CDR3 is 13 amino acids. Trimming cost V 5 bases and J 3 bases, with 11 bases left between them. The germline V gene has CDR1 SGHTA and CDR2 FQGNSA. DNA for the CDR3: TGTGCCAGCAGCGTAACCGCCGGCTACGAGCAGTACTTC. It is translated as CASSVTAGYEQYF. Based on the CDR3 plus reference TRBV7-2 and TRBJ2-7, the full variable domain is GAGVSQSPSNKVTEKGKDVELRCDPISGHTALYWYRQSLGQGLEFLIYFQGNSAPDKSGLPSDRFSAERTGGSVSTLTIQRTQQEDSAVYLCASSVTAGYEQYFGPGTRLTVT.

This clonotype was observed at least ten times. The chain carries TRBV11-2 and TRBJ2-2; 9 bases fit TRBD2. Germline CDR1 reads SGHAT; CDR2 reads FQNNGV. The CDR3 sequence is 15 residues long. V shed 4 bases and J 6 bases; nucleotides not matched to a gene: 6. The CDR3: CASSSSGMGPGELFF. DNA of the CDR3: TGTGCCAGCAGCTCTAGCGGGATGGGCCCCGGGGAGCTGTTTTTT.

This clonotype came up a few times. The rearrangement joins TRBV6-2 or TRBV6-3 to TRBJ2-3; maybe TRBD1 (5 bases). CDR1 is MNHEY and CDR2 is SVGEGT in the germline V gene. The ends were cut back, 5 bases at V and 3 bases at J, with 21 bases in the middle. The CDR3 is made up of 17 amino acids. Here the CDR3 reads CASSQTWSPQGTDTQYF. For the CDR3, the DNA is TGTGCCAGCAGTCAGACCTGGAGCCCCCAGGGAACAGATACGCAGTATTTT.

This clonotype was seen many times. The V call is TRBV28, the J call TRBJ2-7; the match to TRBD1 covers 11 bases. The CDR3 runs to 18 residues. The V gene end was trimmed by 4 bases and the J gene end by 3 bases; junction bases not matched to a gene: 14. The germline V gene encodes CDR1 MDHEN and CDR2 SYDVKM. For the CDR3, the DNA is TGTGCCAGCAGTTCTACCAGGACAGGGGGCGCTGGGTTCTACGAGCAGTACTTC. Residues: CASSSTRTGGAGFYEQYF.

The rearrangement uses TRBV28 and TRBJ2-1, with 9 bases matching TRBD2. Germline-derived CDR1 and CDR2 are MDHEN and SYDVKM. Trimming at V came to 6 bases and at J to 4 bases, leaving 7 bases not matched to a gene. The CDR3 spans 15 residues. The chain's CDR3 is CASRTVAGVYNEQFF. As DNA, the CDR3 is TGTGCCAGCAGAACGGTAGCGGGAGTGTACAATGAGCAGTTCTTC.

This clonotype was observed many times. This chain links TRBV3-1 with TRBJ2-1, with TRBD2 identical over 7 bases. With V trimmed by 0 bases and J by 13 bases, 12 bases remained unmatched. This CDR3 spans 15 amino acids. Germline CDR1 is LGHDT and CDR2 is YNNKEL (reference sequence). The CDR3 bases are TGTGCCAGCAGCCAAGATGGTTTGGGGCTAGCGGTCCAGTTCTTC. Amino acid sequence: CASSQDGLGLAVQFF.

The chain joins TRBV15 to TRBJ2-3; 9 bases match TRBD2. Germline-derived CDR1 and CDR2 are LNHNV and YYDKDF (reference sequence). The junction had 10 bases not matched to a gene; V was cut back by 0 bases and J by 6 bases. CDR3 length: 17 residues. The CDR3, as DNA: TGTGCCACCAGCAGAGAATCGGGGCGCGGGAGGGCCGATACGCAGTATTTT. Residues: CATSRESGRGRADTQYF.

As DNA, the CDR3 is TGTGCCAGCAGCCCTCCCCCCGCGGACAGCCTTTATCAGCCCCAGCATTTT. This translates into CASSPPPADSLYQPQHF. The rearrangement uses TRBV3-1 and TRBJ1-5; TRBD1 might be the D (6 bases). Germline CDR1 is LGHDT and CDR2 is YNNKEL (reference sequence). V gave up 4 bases and J gave up 5 bases, with 21 bases separating them. The CDR3 runs to 17 residues.

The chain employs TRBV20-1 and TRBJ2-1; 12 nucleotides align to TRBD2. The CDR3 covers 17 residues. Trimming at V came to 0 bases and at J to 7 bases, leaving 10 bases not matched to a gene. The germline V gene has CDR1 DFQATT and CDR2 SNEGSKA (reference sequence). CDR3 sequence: CSARDLVVLAGGNEQFF. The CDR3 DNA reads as TGCAGTGCTAGAGATCTGGTGGTACTAGCGGGAGGTAATGAGCAGTTCTTC.

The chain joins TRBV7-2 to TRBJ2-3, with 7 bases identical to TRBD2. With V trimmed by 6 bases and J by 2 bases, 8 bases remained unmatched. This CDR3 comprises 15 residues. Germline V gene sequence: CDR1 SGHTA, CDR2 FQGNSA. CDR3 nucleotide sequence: TGTGCCAGCAGTAAAGGCGCGGGAGCCACAGATACGCAGTATTTT. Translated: CASSKGAGATDTQYF.

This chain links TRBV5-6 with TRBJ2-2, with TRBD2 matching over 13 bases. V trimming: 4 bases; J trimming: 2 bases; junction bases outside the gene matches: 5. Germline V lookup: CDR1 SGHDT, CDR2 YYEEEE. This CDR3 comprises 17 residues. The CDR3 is CASSPGLAGLNTGELFF. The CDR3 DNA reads TGTGCCAGCAGCCCGGGACTAGCGGGACTAAACACCGGGGAGCTGTTTTTT.

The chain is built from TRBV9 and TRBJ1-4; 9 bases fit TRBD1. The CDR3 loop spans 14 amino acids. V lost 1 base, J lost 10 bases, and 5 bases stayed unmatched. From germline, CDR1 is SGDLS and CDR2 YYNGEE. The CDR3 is CASSVPRQGGKLFF. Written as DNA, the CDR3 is TGTGCCAGCAGCGTACCGAGACAGGGGGGAAAACTGTTTTTT.